This entry features one T cell receptor (beta chain) sequence. Antigen specificity is unknown. Assay used: immunoSEQ multiplex PCR; TCRdb lists only in-frame clones, some missing. The table records 40,000 or so clones, about 86% of them present only once. From germline, CDR1 is SGHDT and CDR2 YYEEEE. The CDR3 sequence is 14 residues long. The V and J ends lost 0 bases and 2 bases respectively, with 6 bases between them. Every single patient, without exception, relapsed after autologous stem cell transplantation, and brentuximab vedotin exposure varied. Complete response, partial response or progressive disease was recorded as best response. This sample is drawn from a study of PD-1 blockade in classical Hodgkin lymphoma. Study-level findings and limits: Baseline TCR diversity was reportedly lower in newly diagnosed patients than in healthy donors. It was reported as lower still in relapsed/refractory patients. The causes of the repertoire differences, possibly disease activity or prior therapy, remain undefined. Diversity similar to that of newly diagnosed patients was seen at baseline in complete responders.

The rearrangement links TRBV5-6 to TRBJ1-5; no clear D gene. The sequenced sample was peripheral blood mononuclear cells (PBMCs), obtained before the second cycle of nivolumab. This TCR was sampled from a human donor with classical Hodgkin lymphoma. CDR3 sequence reads: CASSLGVRNQPQHF. Here the CDR3 DNA reads TGTGCCAGCAGCTTGGGCGTACGCAATCAGCCCCAGCATTTT.